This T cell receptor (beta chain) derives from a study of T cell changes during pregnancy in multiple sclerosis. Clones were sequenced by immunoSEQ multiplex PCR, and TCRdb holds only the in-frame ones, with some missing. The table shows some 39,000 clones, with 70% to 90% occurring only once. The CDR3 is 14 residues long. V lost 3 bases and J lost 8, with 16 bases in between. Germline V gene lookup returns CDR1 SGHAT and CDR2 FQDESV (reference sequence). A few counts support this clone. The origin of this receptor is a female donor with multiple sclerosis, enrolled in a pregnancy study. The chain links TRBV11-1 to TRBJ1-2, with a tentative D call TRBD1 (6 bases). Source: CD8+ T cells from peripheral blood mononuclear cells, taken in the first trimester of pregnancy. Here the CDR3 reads CASSFDRTSLGYTF. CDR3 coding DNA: TGTGCCAGCAGCTTCGACAGGACGTCACTCGGCTACACCTTC.